A selection of T cell receptor beta chains follows, all from one sample in a study of shared clonotypes between healthy human individuals. Here immunoSEQ multiplex PCR was the method, and the copy in TCRdb shows in-frame clones only, minus some. The sample comprises roughly 1,500,000 clones, 97% to 99% of which are singletons, and 0.36% rests with the top ten. Sequenced: naive CD4+ T cells sorted from blood. The receptor set was obtained from a man younger than 40 in good health. CDR3s include the opening cysteine and the closing phenylalanine or tryptophan. The D gene is left open where the match is weak.

cdr3_aa	cdr3_nt	cdr3_length	v_call	j_call	d_call
CASSQEGVRQSSYEQYF	TGTGCCAGCAGCCAAGAAGGGGTAAGACAGAGCTCCTACGAGCAGTACTTC	17	TRBV14	TRBJ2-7	.
CASSPGQGRVNEKLFF	TGTGCCAGCAGCCCGGGACAGGGTAGAGTCAATGAAAAACTGTTTTTT	16	TRBV5-4	TRBJ1-4	TRBD1
CASSVKVNEQFF	TGTGCCAGCAGTGTGAAGGTGAATGAGCAGTTCTTC	12	TRBV28	TRBJ2-1	.
CASSGTSGRGGELFF	TGCGCCAGCAGTGGGACTAGCGGGAGAGGCGGGGAGCTGTTTTTT	15	TRBV10-1	TRBJ2-2	TRBD2
CASQITTGGGQPQHF	TGTGCCAGCCAGATTACGACAGGGGGCGGTCAGCCCCAGCATTTT	15	TRBV2	TRBJ1-5	TRBD1
CASSSRRLSYEQYF	TGTGCCAGCAGCTCAAGGCGACTATCCTACGAGCAGTACTTC	14	TRBV7-2	TRBJ2-7	.
CASSLVRVFEQFF	TGTGCCAGCAGCTTAGTAAGGGTTTTCGAGCAGTTCTTC	13	TRBV11-2	TRBJ2-1	.
CASRGGIYEQYF	TGTGCCAGCAGGGGCGGGATCTACGAGCAGTACTTC	12	TRBV28	TRBJ2-7	.
CASSLVITGRGSGANVLTF	TGTGCCAGCAGCTTAGTAATTACGGGGAGGGGATCTGGGGCCAACGTCCTGACTTTC	19	TRBV7-2	TRBJ2-6	TRBD2
CASSPLPRGNTDTQYF	TGTGCCAGCTCACCCCTCCCTCGCGGGAACACAGATACGCAGTATTTT	16	TRBV18	TRBJ2-3	.
CASSLTRFRGLYGYTF	TGTGCCAGCAGTCTGACCCGATTTAGGGGGCTCTATGGCTACACCTTC	16	TRBV28	TRBJ1-2	TRBD1
CAWSKGQGTREQYF	TGTGCCTGGAGTAAGGGACAGGGAACTAGGGAGCAGTACTTC	14	TRBV30	TRBJ2-7	TRBD1
CASSVLARQLNTGELFF	TGTGCCAGCAGCGTACTAGCAAGACAGCTAAACACCGGGGAGCTGTTTTTT	17	TRBV9	TRBJ2-2	.
CASSLTGNTEAFF	TGCGCCAGCAGCCTGACGGGGAACACTGAAGCTTTCTTT	13	TRBV5-1	TRBJ1-1	.
CASSQVGRQGVLGTGELFF	TGCGCCAGCAGCCAAGTCGGGAGACAGGGAGTTTTAGGAACCGGGGAGCTGTTTTTT	19	TRBV4-3	TRBJ2-2	.
CASSLVETGNTEAFF	TGCGCCAGCAGCTTGGTTGAAACAGGGAACACTGAAGCTTTCTTT	15	TRBV5-1	TRBJ1-1	.
CSVDGYGELFF	TGCAGCGTTGACGGGTACGGGGAGCTGTTTTTT	11	TRBV29-1	TRBJ2-2	.
CATRGEGGGSNEQFF	TGTGCCACCAGGGGGGAGGGAGGTGGGTCTAATGAGCAGTTCTTC	15	TRBV15	TRBJ2-1	TRBD2
CASSPKSYNEQFF	TGTGCCAGCTCACCAAAGAGTTACAATGAGCAGTTCTTC	13	TRBV18	TRBJ2-1	.
CASSQAYSGLRYEQYF	TGCGCCAGCAGCCAAGCCTATTCAGGGCTAAGATACGAGCAGTACTTC	16	TRBV4-1	TRBJ2-7	.
CASRRKTGGYDYGYTF	TGTGCCAGTAGAAGGAAAACAGGGGGGTACGACTATGGCTACACCTTC	16	TRBV19	TRBJ1-2	TRBD1
CASQTAGLFF	TGTGCCAGTCAGACAGCGGGACTGTTTTTT	10	TRBV7-9	TRBJ2-2	TRBD2
CASSILGTFSGANVLTF	TGTGCCAGTAGTATACTGGGGACCTTCTCTGGGGCCAACGTCCTGACTTTC	17	TRBV19	TRBJ2-6	.